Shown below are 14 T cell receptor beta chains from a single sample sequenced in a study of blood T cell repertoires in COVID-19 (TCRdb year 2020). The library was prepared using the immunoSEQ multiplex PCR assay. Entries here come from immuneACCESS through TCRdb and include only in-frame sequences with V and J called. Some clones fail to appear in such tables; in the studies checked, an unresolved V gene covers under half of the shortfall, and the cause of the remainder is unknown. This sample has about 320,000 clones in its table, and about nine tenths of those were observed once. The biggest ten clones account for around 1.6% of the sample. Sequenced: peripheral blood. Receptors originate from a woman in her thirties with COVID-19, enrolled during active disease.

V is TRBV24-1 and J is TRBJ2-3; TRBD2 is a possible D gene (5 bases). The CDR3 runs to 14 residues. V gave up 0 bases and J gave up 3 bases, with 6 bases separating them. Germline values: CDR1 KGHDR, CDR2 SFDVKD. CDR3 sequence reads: CATSDLTGTDTQYF. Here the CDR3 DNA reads TGTGCCACCAGTGATTTGACGGGAACAGATACGCAGTATTTT.

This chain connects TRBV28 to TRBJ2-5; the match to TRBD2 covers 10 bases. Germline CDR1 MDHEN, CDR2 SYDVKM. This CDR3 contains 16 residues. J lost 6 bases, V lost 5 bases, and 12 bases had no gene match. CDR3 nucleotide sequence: TGTGCCAGCAGTATAACTAGCGGGGTAACACGACAGACCCAGTACTTC. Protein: CASSITSGVTRQTQYF. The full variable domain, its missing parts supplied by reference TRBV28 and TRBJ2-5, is DVKVTQSSRYLVKRTGEKVFLECVQDMDHENMFWYRQDPGLGLRLIYFSYDVKMKEKGDIPEGYSVSREKKERFSLILESASTNQTSMYLCASSITSGVTRQTQYFGPGTRLLVL.

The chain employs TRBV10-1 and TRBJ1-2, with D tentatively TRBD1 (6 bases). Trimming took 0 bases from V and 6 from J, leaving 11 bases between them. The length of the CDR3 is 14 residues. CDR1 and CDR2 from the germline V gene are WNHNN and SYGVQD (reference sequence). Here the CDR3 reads CASSESTQGNGYTF. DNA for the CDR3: TGCGCCAGCAGTGAGTCGACGCAGGGGAATGGCTACACCTTC.

The CDR3 DNA reads TGTGCCAGCAGCGCCCGAACCGCGGGGGACACTGAAGCTTTCTTT. Translation: CASSARTAGDTEAFF. The rearrangement links TRBV5-4 to TRBJ1-1; D may be TRBD1 (5 bases). The V gene's germline CDR1 is SGHNT and CDR2 YYREEE (reference sequence). This CDR3 contains 15 residues. Trimming took off 4 bases at V and 3 bases at J, with 16 bases between the two ends.

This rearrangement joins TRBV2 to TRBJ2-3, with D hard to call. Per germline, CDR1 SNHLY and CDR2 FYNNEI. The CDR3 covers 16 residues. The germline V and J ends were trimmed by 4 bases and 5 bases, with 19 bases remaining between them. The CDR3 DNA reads TGTGCCAGCAGTGCCGAACCCCACCATAGAGGAGATACGCAGTATTTT. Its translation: CASSAEPHHRGDTQYF.

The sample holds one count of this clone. The CDR3 sequence: CASSLGAFAVPLHF. The CDR3 DNA reads TGCGCCAGCAGCCTAGGGGCTTTTGCGGTCCCCCTCCACTTT. The V call is TRBV5-1, the J call TRBJ1-6; the D gene is possibly TRBD1 (5 bases). Germline-derived CDR1 and CDR2 are SGHRS and YFSETQ. V lost 4 bases and J lost 13, with 18 bases in between. The CDR3 is 14 residues long.

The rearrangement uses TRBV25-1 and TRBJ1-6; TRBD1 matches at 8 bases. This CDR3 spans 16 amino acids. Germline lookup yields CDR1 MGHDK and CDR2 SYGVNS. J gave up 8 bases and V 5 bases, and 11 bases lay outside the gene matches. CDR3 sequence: CASSKPGQGVYSPLHF. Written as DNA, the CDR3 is TGTGCCAGCAGTAAACCCGGACAGGGTGTGTATTCACCCCTCCACTTT.

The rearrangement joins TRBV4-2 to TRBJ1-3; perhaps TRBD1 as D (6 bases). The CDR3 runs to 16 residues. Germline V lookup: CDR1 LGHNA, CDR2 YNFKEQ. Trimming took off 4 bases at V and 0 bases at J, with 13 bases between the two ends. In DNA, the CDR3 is TGTGCCAGCAGCCGACGGACGGACAGCTCTGGAAACACCATATATTTT. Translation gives CASSRRTDSSGNTIYF.

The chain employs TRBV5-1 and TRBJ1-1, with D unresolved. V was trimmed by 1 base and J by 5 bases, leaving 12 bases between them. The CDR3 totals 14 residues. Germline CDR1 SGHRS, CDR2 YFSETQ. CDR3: CASSLSTGLTEAFF. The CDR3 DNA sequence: TGCGCCAGCAGCTTGTCCACGGGTTTGACTGAAGCTTTCTTT.

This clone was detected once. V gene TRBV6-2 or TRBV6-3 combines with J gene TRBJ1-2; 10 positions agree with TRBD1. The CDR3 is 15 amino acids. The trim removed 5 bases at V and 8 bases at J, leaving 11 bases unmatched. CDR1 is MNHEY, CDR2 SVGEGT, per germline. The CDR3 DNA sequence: TGTGCCAGCAGTCACCTCGGGACAGGGGATGGCGGCTACACCTTC. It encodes CASSHLGTGDGGYTF.

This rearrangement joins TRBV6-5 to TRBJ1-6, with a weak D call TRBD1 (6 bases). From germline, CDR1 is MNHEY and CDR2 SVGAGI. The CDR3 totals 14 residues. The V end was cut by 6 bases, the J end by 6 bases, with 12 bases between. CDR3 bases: TGTGCCAGCAGGACCCAGGGGCCTAATTCACCCCTCCACTTT. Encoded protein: CASRTQGPNSPLHF.

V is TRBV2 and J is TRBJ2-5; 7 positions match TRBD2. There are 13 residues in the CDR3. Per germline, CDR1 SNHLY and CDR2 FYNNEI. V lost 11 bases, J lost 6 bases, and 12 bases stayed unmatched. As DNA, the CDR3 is TGTGCCGGTCGACTAGCCCCAGACCAGACCCAGTACTTC. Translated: CAGRLAPDQTQYF.

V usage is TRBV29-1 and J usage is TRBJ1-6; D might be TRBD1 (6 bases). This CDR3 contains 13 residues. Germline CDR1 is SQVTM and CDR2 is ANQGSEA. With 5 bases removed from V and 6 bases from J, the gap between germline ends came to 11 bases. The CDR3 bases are TGCAGCGTTAAACAGGGTAGTAATTCACCCCTCCACTTT. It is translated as CSVKQGSNSPLHF.

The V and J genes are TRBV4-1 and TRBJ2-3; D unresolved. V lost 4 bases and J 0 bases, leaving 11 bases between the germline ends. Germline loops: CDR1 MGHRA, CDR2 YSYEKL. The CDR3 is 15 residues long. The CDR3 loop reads CASSPGYSSTDTQYF. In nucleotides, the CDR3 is TGCGCCAGCAGCCCCGGGTACTCCAGCACAGATACGCAGTATTTT.